What follows are 15 T cell receptor beta chains derived from one specimen sequenced in a study of cytomegalovirus exposure and HLA in healthy donors. It was with 60 Vbeta and 13 Jbeta primers that the PCR ran. Using immunoSEQ multiplex PCR, the repertoire was profiled, and TCRdb retains in-frame clones only, with some absent. The table records about 120,000 clones, approximately 80% of them present only once. Sequences were obtained from PBMCs. The origin of the receptors is a woman between 18 and 29 years old in good health and CMV-seronegative.

The chain combines TRBV27 with TRBJ1-1; 9 bases are a match to TRBD1. The CDR3 contains 12 residues. Germline V gives CDR1 MNHEY, CDR2 SMNVEV (reference sequence). Trimming took 6 bases from V and 4 from J; bases not matched to a gene: 0. CDR3 sequence (DNA): TGTGCCAGCAGACAGGGGGCCACTGAAGCTTTCTTT. It specifies CASRQGATEAFF.

The count of this clone is one. The chain combines TRBV19 with TRBJ1-1; D unclear. Germline loops: CDR1 LNHDA, CDR2 SQIVND (reference sequence). The germline V and J ends were trimmed by 6 bases and 1 base, with 6 bases remaining between them. This CDR3 has 12 amino acids. CDR3 sequence reads: CASSYPNTEAFF. The CDR3 nucleotides read TGTGCCAGTAGCTACCCGAACACTGAAGCTTTCTTT.

V and J are TRBV15 and TRBJ1-6, with 7 bases matching TRBD1. The V gene's germline CDR1 is LNHNV and CDR2 YYDKDF (reference sequence). With V trimmed by 1 base and J by 7 bases, 4 bases remained unmatched. The CDR3 loop spans 15 amino acids. DNA of the CDR3: TGTGCCACCAGCAGAGCCCTGACAGGGAATTCACCCCTCCACTTT. Translating it yields CATSRALTGNSPLHF.

V gene TRBV7-6 combines with J gene TRBJ2-7; 8 nucleotides line up with TRBD1. V was pared by 5 bases and J by 8 bases, with 14 bases of the junction left unmatched. Germline V gene data show CDR1 as SGHVS and CDR2 as FNYEAQ. The CDR3 is 15 amino acids. CDR3 loop: CASSTEPGQVNQQYF. The CDR3 nucleotides are TGTGCCAGCAGCACAGAACCGGGACAGGTAAATCAGCAGTACTTC.

V and J are TRBV7-9 and TRBJ2-5; a weak D match, TRBD1 (7 bases). V was shortened by 5 bases and J by 3 bases, with 22 bases between the two germline ends. The CDR3 is 17 amino acids. Germline values: CDR1 SEHNR, CDR2 FQNEAQ (reference sequence). CDR3 residues: CASSPRGGGNVEETQYF. In nucleotides, the CDR3 is TGTGCCAGCAGCCCCCGTGGAGGGGGCAATGTAGAAGAGACCCAGTACTTC. The entire variable domain, with the rest obtained from reference TRBV7-9 and TRBJ2-5, is as follows: DTGVSQNPRHKITKRGQNVTFRCDPISEHNRLYWYRQTLGQGPEFLTYFQNEAQLEKSRLLSDRFSAERPKGSFSTLEIQRTEQGDSAMYLCASSPRGGGNVEETQYFGPGTRLLVL.

The chain recombines TRBV27 with TRBJ1-5; D not certain. Trimming took 8 bases from V and 4 from J, leaving 9 bases between them. Germline loops: CDR1 MNHEY, CDR2 SMNVEV (reference sequence). CDR3 size: 12 residues. CDR3 coding DNA: TGTGCCAGCCGCGAGGGAAATCAGCCCCAGCATTTT. It specifies CASREGNQPQHF.

This sequence joins TRBV5-1 and TRBJ2-5; a weak D match, TRBD2 (6 bases). There are 14 residues in the CDR3. Germline V gene data show CDR1 as SGHRS and CDR2 as YFSETQ. Trimming removed 0 bases at V and 6 bases at J, with 12 bases between. The CDR3: CASSLEGGIQTQYF. CDR3 sequence (DNA): TGCGCCAGCAGCTTGGAAGGCGGGATTCAGACCCAGTACTTC.

The chain links TRBV11-3 to TRBJ2-2; TRBD1 matches at 7 bases. CDR1 is SGHNT and CDR2 is YENEEA in the germline V gene. The CDR3 extends over 15 amino acids. V dropped 0 bases and J dropped 4; count of bases not matched to a gene: 2. The CDR3 DNA sequence: TGTGCCAGCAGCTTAGAAGGACAGGTCACCGGGGAGCTGTTTTTT. It codes for CASSLEGQVTGELFF.

This sequence joins TRBV21-1 and TRBJ1-2. TRBV21-1 is flagged as a pseudogene. CDR3 length: 14 amino acids. The DNA for the CDR3 is TGTGCCAGCAGCAAAGTTGGGGGAGGCGATGGCTACACCTTC. It yields the protein CASSKVGGGDGYTF.

The table lists this clone with a few counts. CDR3 DNA sequence: TGCGCCAGCAGCTTTGAGCTGAACACTGAAGCTTTCTTT. This encodes CASSFELNTEAFF. The chain couples TRBV5-1 to TRBJ1-1; no clear D. This CDR3 region has 13 residues. Germline V gene data show CDR1 as SGHRS and CDR2 as YFSETQ. Trimming left V 2 bases short and J 0 bases short, with 5 bases between. Based on the CDR3 plus reference TRBV5-1 and TRBJ1-1, the full variable domain is KAGVTQTPRYLIKTRGQQVTLSCSPISGHRSVSWYQQTPGQGLQFLFEYFSETQRNKGNFPGRFSGRQFSNSRSEMNVSTLELGDSALYLCASSFELNTEAFFGQGTRLTVV.

In DNA, the CDR3 is TGTGCCAGCAGTCAGAATGTCCTCTCCTACGAGCAGTACTTC. Protein sequence: CASSQNVLSYEQYF. The chain recombines TRBV27 with TRBJ2-7; D remains ambiguous. This CDR3 contains 14 residues. Trimming removed 5 bases from V and 0 bases from J, with 11 bases in between. Germline values: CDR1 MNHEY, CDR2 SMNVEV (reference sequence).

The chain employs TRBV27 and TRBJ2-3; TRBD1 matches 8 bases. V trimming: 5 bases; J trimming: 1 base; junction bases outside the gene matches: 11. The CDR3 spans 17 residues. CDR1 is MNHEY and CDR2 is SMNVEV in the germline V gene (reference sequence). This CDR3 is CASSPSPGGAGTDTQYF. In DNA form, the CDR3 reads TGTGCCAGCAGTCCAAGCCCAGGGGGCGCGGGCACAGATACGCAGTATTTT.

V and J are TRBV29-1 and TRBJ2-4, with 7 nucleotides matching TRBD2. The length of the CDR3 is 15 residues. Looked up from germline, CDR1 is SQVTM and CDR2 is ANQGSEA. The J segment lost 8 bases and the V segment lost 7 bases, leaving 17 bases of the junction unmatched. The CDR3 here is CSAERRGELSDIQYF. The DNA of the CDR3 is TGCAGCGCCGAAAGACGGGGGGAGTTGTCGGACATTCAGTACTTC.

The chain employs TRBV19 and TRBJ2-7; 8 bases are shared with TRBD1. The CDR3 is 15 residues long. Germline V gene data show CDR1 as LNHDA and CDR2 as SQIVND (reference sequence). V was clipped by 5 bases and J by 1 base; unmatched bases: 7. CDR3 residues: CASSLTGGISYEQYF. CDR3 nucleotides: TGTGCCAGTAGTCTCACAGGGGGTATTTCCTACGAGCAGTACTTC.

The rearrangement joins TRBV19 to TRBJ1-3, with TRBD1 matching over 9 bases. J gave up 6 bases and V 5 bases, and 11 bases lay outside the gene matches. The CDR3 contains 16 residues. CDR1 LNHDA and CDR2 SQIVND come from the germline V gene (reference sequence). This CDR3 reads CASSPFPGQGENTIYF. The CDR3 nucleotides are TGTGCCAGTAGTCCCTTCCCGGGACAGGGTGAAAACACCATATATTTT.